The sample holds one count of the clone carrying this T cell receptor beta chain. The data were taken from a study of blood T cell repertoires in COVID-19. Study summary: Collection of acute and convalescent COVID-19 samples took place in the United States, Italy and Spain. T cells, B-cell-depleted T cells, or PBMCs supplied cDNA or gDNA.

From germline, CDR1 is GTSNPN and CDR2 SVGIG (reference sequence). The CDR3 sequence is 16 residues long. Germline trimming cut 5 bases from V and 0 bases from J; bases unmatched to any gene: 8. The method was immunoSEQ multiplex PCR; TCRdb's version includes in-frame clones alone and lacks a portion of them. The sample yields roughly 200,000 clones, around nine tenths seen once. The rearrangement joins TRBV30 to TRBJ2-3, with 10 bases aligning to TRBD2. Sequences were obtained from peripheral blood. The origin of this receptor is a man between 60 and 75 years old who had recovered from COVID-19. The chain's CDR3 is CAWRLAGAASTDTQYF. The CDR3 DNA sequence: TGTGCCTGGCGACTAGCGGGTGCCGCTAGCACAGATACGCAGTATTTT.